This T cell receptor beta chain was identified in a study of cytomegalovirus exposure and HLA in healthy donors. The primer mix had 60 Vbeta and 13 Jbeta primers. TCRdb's copy holds only in-frame clones and misses some; the assay was immunoSEQ multiplex PCR. The repertoire consists of roughly 80,000 clones, with about 71% occurring once and the leading ten covering 5.5% to 8.5%. The germline V gene encodes CDR1 SGHRS and CDR2 YFSETQ. The CDR3 is 17 amino acids. Losses at the gene ends were 4 bases for V and 5 bases for J; bases not matched to a gene: 14. Donors counted as nominally healthy when sampled, yet unrecorded immune exposures were likely. In its sample, this clone was seen a few times.

This clonotype originated in a woman aged 40 to 50 in good health and CMV-seronegative. The V and J genes are TRBV5-1 and TRBJ2-2, with TRBD1 matching over 7 bases. The sample consisted of PBMCs. CDR3 DNA: TGCGCCAGCAGCCCAAGGCGACAGGGAACGGGTACCGGGGAGCTGTTTTTT. Residues: CASSPRRQGTGTGELFF.